The 23 T cell receptor beta chains reported below all come from one sample, sequenced in a study of long-term antiretroviral therapy in people with HIV. Running of the v3.0 immunoSEQ assay took place at survey level. Method: immunoSEQ multiplex PCR; TCRdb's copy keeps in-frame clones and lacks some. The top ten hold about 15% of the sample, which has about 15,000 clones, 65% to 85% seen once. The input for sequencing was unsorted PBMCs, taken nearly 2.6 years before starting antiretroviral therapy. These receptors were obtained from a woman between 50 and 59 years old with HIV.

The chain combines TRBV2 with TRBJ2-5; TRBD2 matches at 10 bases. J gave up 5 bases and V 7 bases, and 13 bases lay outside the gene matches. Germline V gene data show CDR1 as SNHLY and CDR2 as FYNNEI. CDR3 length equals 16 residues. CDR3 amino acids: CASIGPLAGGLETQYF. In DNA, the CDR3 is TGTGCCAGCATCGGGCCTTTAGCGGGGGGATTGGAGACCCAGTACTTC.

The chain carries TRBV7-9 and TRBJ2-3; TRBD2 agrees at 8 bases. Per germline, CDR1 SEHNR and CDR2 FQNEAQ (reference sequence). The CDR3 contains 15 residues. Trimming removed 5 bases from V and 2 bases from J; junction bases left unmatched: 6. The CDR3 loop is CASSGLAGNTDTQYF. CDR3 coding DNA: TGTGCCAGCAGCGGATTAGCGGGAAACACAGATACGCAGTATTTT. Variable domain in full (rest from reference TRBV7-9 and TRBJ2-3): DTGVSQNPRHKITKRGQNVTFRCDPISEHNRLYWYRQTLGQGPEFLTYFQNEAQLEKSRLLSDRFSAERPKGSFSTLEIQRTEQGDSAMYLCASSGLAGNTDTQYFGPGTRLTVL.

The chain employs TRBV28 and TRBJ2-2, with 8 bases matching TRBD1. Losses at the gene ends were 8 bases for V and 0 bases for J; bases not matched to a gene: 5. The CDR3 covers 15 residues. CDR1 and CDR2 from the germline V gene are MDHEN and SYDVKM. CDR3 amino acids: CASGRDRPNTGELFF. CDR3 coding DNA: TGTGCCAGCGGCCGGGACAGGCCGAACACCGGGGAGCTGTTTTTT.

The J gene is TRBJ2-3, the V gene TRBV9; D remains ambiguous. Germline V gene sequence: CDR1 SGDLS, CDR2 YYNGEE. V lost 4 bases to trimming and J lost 2 bases, with 14 bases between them. The CDR3 consists of 15 residues. The CDR3 spells CASSLTISYTDTQYF. DNA of the CDR3: TGTGCCAGCAGCTTAACGATATCCTACACAGATACGCAGTATTTT.

The chain joins TRBV5-1 to TRBJ1-1; 10 bases line up with TRBD1. V shed 0 bases and J 3 bases; nucleotides not matched to a gene: 8. There are 17 residues in the CDR3. CDR1 is SGHRS and CDR2 is YFSETQ in the germline V gene. The CDR3 DNA is TGCGCCAGCAGCTTGGCGGGCCGGGACAGGGGAGACACTGAAGCTTTCTTT. It yields the protein CASSLAGRDRGDTEAFF.

This clone occurred a few times. CDR3 residues: CASSLGQNYGYTF. The CDR3 region has the DNA TGCGCCAGCAGCTTGGGACAGAACTATGGCTACACCTTC. This chain joins TRBV5-1 and TRBJ1-2; tentatively, D is TRBD1 (5 bases). The CDR3 runs to 13 residues. Germline V gives CDR1 SGHRS, CDR2 YFSETQ. The V end lost 0 bases, the J end lost 2 bases, and 5 bases lay between the germline ends.

V usage is TRBV6-5 and J usage is TRBJ1-1; D might be TRBD1 (5 bases). Germline V gene sequence: CDR1 MNHEY, CDR2 SVGAGI. This CDR3 has 14 amino acids. Trimming pared 5 bases from V and 11 bases from J, leaving 21 bases between. CDR3 nucleotide sequence: TGTGCCAGCAGTGATTCCGGGACCATCTTTAGGGCTTTCTTT. Its translation is CASSDSGTIFRAFF.

Written as DNA, the CDR3 is TGTGCCAGCAGTGAATTAAGAGACACCGGGGAGCTGTTTTTT. Amino acid sequence: CASSELRDTGELFF. The chain combines TRBV25-1 with TRBJ2-2; unclear D gene. Trimming stripped 1 base from V and 3 bases from J, with 6 bases between. The CDR3 contains 14 residues. Germline V gene data show CDR1 as MGHDK and CDR2 as SYGVNS.

The chain combines TRBV5-1 with TRBJ2-3; TRBD1 matches at 11 bases. V was pared by 3 bases and J by 6 bases, with 6 bases of the junction left unmatched. This CDR3 has 15 residues. The germline V gene encodes CDR1 SGHRS and CDR2 YFSETQ. The CDR3 loop reads CASSSGTGGTDTQYF. The DNA of the CDR3 is TGCGCCAGCAGCTCGGGGACAGGGGGTACGGATACGCAGTATTTT.

CDR3 protein: CSVGVANTIYF. The DNA for the CDR3 is TGCAGCGTTGGGGTTGCAAACACCATATATTTT. V and J are TRBV29-1 and TRBJ1-3; D gene unclear. CDR1 is SQVTM and CDR2 is ANQGSEA in the germline V gene. The V and J ends lost 4 bases and 6 bases respectively, with 7 bases between them. The CDR3 has 11 amino acids.

The chain has TRBV28 and TRBJ2-2; a possible D gene is TRBD1 (5 bases). The germline V gene has CDR1 MDHEN and CDR2 SYDVKM. V lost 11 bases, J lost 1 base, and 11 bases lay in between. The CDR3 covers 13 residues. As DNA, the CDR3 is TGTGCCTCCAGGGCCCAGAACACCGGGGAGCTGTTTTTT. This codes for CASRAQNTGELFF. The variable domain in full, completed from reference TRBV28 and TRBJ2-2, reads DVKVTQSSRYLVKRTGEKVFLECVQDMDHENMFWYRQDPGLGLRLIYFSYDVKMKEKGDIPEGYSVSREKKERFSLILESASTNQTSMYLCASRAQNTGELFFGEGSRLTVL.

The chain has TRBV5-6 and TRBJ1-1; D remains ambiguous. The CDR3 has 14 residues. Germline values: CDR1 SGHDT, CDR2 YYEEEE. V was pared by 4 bases and J by 2 bases, with 12 bases between. CDR3 in DNA: TGTGCCAGCAGCGTTTACCGGCCAAACACTGAAGCTTTCTTT. Translated: CASSVYRPNTEAFF.

The genes are TRBV6-1 and TRBJ2-1; TRBD2 is a possible D gene (5 bases). CDR1 is MNHNS, CDR2 SASEGT, per germline. The germline V and J ends were trimmed by 3 bases and 12 bases, with 15 bases remaining between them. The CDR3 spans 13 residues. The CDR3: CASSDRREGVQFF. The CDR3 nucleotides read TGTGCCAGCAGTGACCGACGGGAAGGAGTGCAGTTCTTC.

V and J are TRBV19 and TRBJ2-2, with D perhaps TRBD1 (6 bases). V was cut by 5 bases and J by 3 bases, with 13 bases left in between. The CDR3 runs 15 residues. Germline CDR1 is LNHDA and CDR2 is SQIVND (reference sequence). CDR3 protein: CASSPSAGDTGELFF. As DNA, the CDR3 is TGTGCCAGTAGTCCCTCTGCAGGGGACACCGGGGAGCTGTTTTTT. Looking up the rest from reference TRBV19 and TRBJ2-2 gives the full variable domain: DGGITQSPKYLFRKEGQNVTLSCEQNLNHDAMYWYRQDPGQGLRLIYYSQIVNDFQKGDIAEGYSVSREKKESFPLTVTSAQKNPTAFYLCASSPSAGDTGELFFGEGSRLTVL.

J is TRBJ2-5 and V is TRBV11-1, with D maybe TRBD2 (5 bases). CDR3 length: 16 residues. Trimming left V 4 bases short and J 0 bases short, with 15 bases between. Germline CDR1 reads SGHAT; CDR2 reads FQDESV (reference sequence). The CDR3 here is CASSSRTARYQETQYF. For the CDR3, the DNA is TGTGCCAGCAGCTCCCGGACTGCACGGTACCAAGAGACCCAGTACTTC.

The chain is built from TRBV7-8 and TRBJ2-2; no definite D call. The CDR3 sequence is 16 residues long. V was shortened by 5 bases and J by 5 bases, with 18 bases between the two germline ends. The germline CDR1 and CDR2 sequences are SGHVS and FQNEAQ. CDR3 amino acids: CASSQGFGRSTGELFF. CDR3 DNA: TGTGCCAGCAGCCAAGGGTTCGGCCGGTCGACCGGGGAGCTGTTTTTT. Looking up the rest from reference TRBV7-8 and TRBJ2-2 gives the full variable domain: GAGVSQSPRYKVAKRGQDVALRCDPISGHVSLFWYQQALGQGPEFLTYFQNEAQLDKSGLPSDRFFAERPEGSVSTLKIQRTQQEDSAVYLCASSQGFGRSTGELFFGEGSRLTVL.

This sequence joins TRBV29-1 and TRBJ2-5, with D perhaps TRBD1 (8 bases). Per germline, CDR1 SQVTM and CDR2 ANQGSEA. V lost 7 bases and J lost 7, with 13 bases in between. The CDR3 sequence is 11 residues long. Written as DNA, the CDR3 is TGCAGCGCAACAGGGGGGGGGACCCAGTACTTC. Protein: CSATGGGTQYF.

A few counts support this clone. The V call is TRBV7-2, the J call TRBJ2-3, with D hard to call. The V end was cut by 1 base, the J end by 0 bases, with 17 bases between. The germline V gene has CDR1 SGHTA and CDR2 FQGNSA. The CDR3 is 18 residues long. The chain's CDR3 is CASSLVGFLGSSTDTQYF. The DNA for the CDR3 is TGTGCCAGCAGCTTAGTTGGATTTTTGGGTTCTAGCACAGATACGCAGTATTTT.

The chain has TRBV5-4 and TRBJ2-3; D might be TRBD1 (5 bases). V dropped 4 bases and J dropped 0 bases, with 9 bases sitting between them. The CDR3 covers 14 residues. Per germline, CDR1 SGHNT and CDR2 YYREEE (reference sequence). In nucleotides, the CDR3 is TGTGCCAGCAGCATAGACAGAAGCACAGATACGCAGTATTTT. This encodes CASSIDRSTDTQYF. The full variable domain, rest sourced from reference TRBV5-4 and TRBJ2-3, is ETGVTQSPTHLIKTRGQQVTLRCSSQSGHNTVSWYQQALGQGPQFIFQYYREEENGRGNFPPRFSGLQFPNYSSELNVNALELDDSALYLCASSIDRSTDTQYFGPGTRLTVL.

The chain couples TRBV7-8 to TRBJ1-2; no clear D gene. Looked up from germline, CDR1 is SGHVS and CDR2 is FQNEAQ. The CDR3 runs 14 residues. V lost 1 base, J lost 3 bases, and 9 bases lay in between. The CDR3: CASSLVRGDYGYTF. The CDR3 DNA follows: TGTGCCAGCAGCTTAGTCCGGGGAGACTATGGCTACACCTTC.

This clone was seen once. J is TRBJ2-7 and V is TRBV27, with 9 bases that match TRBD2. CDR1 is MNHEY, CDR2 SMNVEV, per germline (reference sequence). Trimming at V came to 2 bases and at J to 1 base, leaving 3 bases not matched to a gene. The CDR3 runs 15 residues. Here the CDR3 DNA reads TGTGCCAGCAGTTTAAGCGGGGGGCCTTCCTACGAGCAGTACTTC. As protein: CASSLSGGPSYEQYF.

V usage is TRBV7-3 and J usage is TRBJ2-3, with 9 bases aligning to TRBD2. J lost 2 bases, V lost 2 bases, and 5 bases had no gene match. Germline V CDR1 and CDR2: SGHTA, FQGTGA. This CDR3 is 16 amino acids long. Written as DNA, the CDR3 is TGTGCCAGCAGCTTAGGTCCTAGCGGGGCCACAGATACGCAGTATTTT. This translates into CASSLGPSGATDTQYF.

The gene calls are TRBV18 and TRBJ1-6; D unclear. The V gene lost 2 bases and the J gene lost 7 bases, with 12 bases spanning the gap. CDR3 length: 15 amino acids. Germline values: CDR1 KGHSH, CDR2 LQKENI. For the CDR3, the DNA is TGTGCCAGCTCACCATTGAGGGAAGGGAATTCACCCCTCCACTTT. Residues: CASSPLREGNSPLHF. Using reference TRBV18 and TRBJ1-6 for the parts outside the CDR3, the full variable domain is NAGVMQNPRHLVRRRGQEARLRCSPMKGHSHVYWYRQLPEEGLKFMVYLQKENIIDESGMPKERFSAEFPKEGPSILRIQQVVRGDSAAYFCASSPLREGNSPLHFGNGTRLTVT.